The 30 T cell receptor beta chains below were found in one sample sequenced in a study of molecular identifiers for immune sequencing clone quantification. MiXCR, run by TCRdb on the PCR reads, gives a single entry per CDR3 protein. The top ten hold roughly 0.7% of the sample, which has 300,000 to 400,000 distinct CDR3 sequences, over 20% seen once. Sample: naive CD8+ T cells from blood, with Jurkat cell RNA spiked in. Subset here: FACS-sorted CD8+CD4-CCR7+CD45RA+ naive T cells. These receptors were collected from a human donor in good health. Some libraries in this study had Jurkat cell RNA spiked in.

Details on this clonotype: It may be a read error: a sequence one base away is much more abundant. The rearrangement uses TRBV29-1 and TRBJ2-5, with D hard to call. Per germline, CDR1 SQVTM and CDR2 ANQGSEA. The CDR3 consists of 11 residues. The CDR3 DNA is TGCAGCGTTGAAACTCCAGAGCCCCAGTACTTC. Translation gives CSVETPEPQYF.

This chain uses TRBV14 with TRBJ1-4; the D gene is possibly TRBD1 (5 bases). This CDR3 comprises 13 residues. Germline lookup yields CDR1 SGHDN and CDR2 FVKESK. With 0 bases removed from V and 8 bases from J, the gap between germline ends came to 7 bases. CDR3 protein: CASSQDGAEKLFF. The CDR3 DNA is TGTGCCAGCAGCCAAGACGGGGCGGAAAAACTGTTTTTT.

The rearrangement uses TRBV20-1 and TRBJ2-7; D is unclear. With 6 bases removed from V and 0 bases from J, the gap between germline ends came to 12 bases. The CDR3 has 13 residues. CDR1 DFQATT and CDR2 SNEGSKA come from the germline V gene (reference sequence). CDR3 nucleotides: TGCAGTGCCCGAGGACCGATCTCCTACGAGCAGTACTTC. Translation: CSARGPISYEQYF.

This clonotype was observed many times. This rearrangement joins TRBV20-1 to TRBJ2-3; 7 bases are shared with TRBD2. Germline V CDR1 and CDR2: DFQATT, SNEGSKA (reference sequence). Germline trimming cut 6 bases from V and 2 bases from J; bases unmatched to any gene: 17. The CDR3 loop spans 17 amino acids. CDR3: CSAVPPKRGPDTDTQYF. The DNA of the CDR3 is TGCAGTGCCGTACCACCAAAGCGGGGCCCCGACACAGATACGCAGTATTTT.

The V and J genes are TRBV6-2 or TRBV6-3 and TRBJ1-1, with D uncertain. This CDR3 spans 16 amino acids. Trimming removed 4 bases at V and 1 base at J, with 16 bases between. Germline CDR1 and CDR2: MNHEY and SVGEGT. CDR3 amino acids: CASSWEGTVGNTEAFF. DNA for the CDR3: TGTGCCAGCAGTTGGGAGGGAACTGTGGGGAACACTGAAGCTTTCTTT.

The chain recombines TRBV4-1 with TRBJ1-1; a weak D match, TRBD1 (6 bases). Deletions cut 4 bases from V and 2 bases from J, with 14 bases between. There are 15 residues in the CDR3. In germline, CDR1 is MGHRA, CDR2 YSYEKL. In DNA form, the CDR3 reads TGCGCCAGCAGCCGGTTGAGGGGGGCAAACACTGAAGCTTTCTTT. Its translation is CASSRLRGANTEAFF.

The table lists this clonotype with a few counts. The genes are TRBV9 and TRBJ2-2; no definite D call. The CDR3 has 13 amino acids. Germline loops: CDR1 SGDLS, CDR2 YYNGEE. The V end lost 4 bases, the J end lost 1 base, and 5 bases lay between the germline ends. The CDR3: CASSSRNTGELFF. As DNA, the CDR3 is TGTGCCAGCAGCTCCCGGAACACCGGGGAGCTGTTTTTT.

Turning to this clonotype: A much larger clone lies a single base off, so this may be a read error. The chain is built from TRBV7-9 and TRBJ2-1, with D uncertain. The CDR3 is 8 residues long. CDR1 is SEHNR, CDR2 FQNEAQ, per germline (reference sequence). CDR3 region: CASNERFF. The DNA of the CDR3 is TGTGCCAGCAATGAGCGGTTCTTC.

The J gene is TRBJ2-3, the V gene TRBV3-1; 10 bases are a match to TRBD2. CDR1 and CDR2 from the germline V gene are LGHDT and YNNKEL (reference sequence). The CDR3 extends over 19 amino acids. V shed 1 base, J shed 0 bases, and the junction held 10 bases outside the gene matches. The CDR3: CASSQVGLAGGSSTDTQYF. Here the CDR3 DNA reads TGTGCCAGCAGCCAAGTCGGTTTAGCGGGGGGAAGTAGCACAGATACGCAGTATTTT.

This chain connects TRBV2 to TRBJ2-7; possible D gene TRBD1, 6 bases. The CDR3 has 14 residues. Germline V CDR1 and CDR2: SNHLY, FYNNEI. V lost 6 bases and J lost 0, with 12 bases in between. CDR3 in DNA: TGTGCCAGCAGACCGGGACACCACTCCTACGAGCAGTACTTC. It yields the protein CASRPGHHSYEQYF. The whole variable domain, filled in from reference TRBV2 and TRBJ2-7, reads EPEVTQTPSHQVTQMGQEVILRCVPISNHLYFYWYRQILGQKVEFLVSFYNNEISEKSEIFDDQFSVERPDGSNFTLKIRSTKLEDSAMYFCASRPGHHSYEQYFGPGTRLTVT.

This clonotype occurred a few times. The chain recombines TRBV20-1 with TRBJ1-2, with D unclear. With 5 bases removed from V and 1 base from J, the gap between germline ends came to 11 bases. Germline V gene lookup returns CDR1 DFQATT and CDR2 SNEGSKA (reference sequence). The CDR3 loop spans 13 amino acids. CDR3: CSAPETHNYGYTF. For the CDR3, the DNA is TGCAGTGCTCCAGAGACACATAACTATGGCTACACCTTC.

Only a few counts were recorded for this clonotype. The chain joins TRBV4-1 to TRBJ2-3; D is perhaps TRBD2 (7 bases). Germline V gene sequence: CDR1 MGHRA, CDR2 YSYEKL. V shed 3 bases and J shed 4 bases, with 20 bases lying between them. The CDR3 has 17 amino acids. CDR3 loop: CASSQYAGGGSSDTQYF. In DNA, the CDR3 is TGCGCCAGCAGCCAGTATGCTGGGGGCGGGAGCTCAGATACGCAGTATTTT.

This clonotype was observed at least ten times. The rearrangement links TRBV6-5 to TRBJ2-3, with D hard to call. Trimming removed 6 bases at V and 3 bases at J, with 16 bases between. The CDR3 sequence is 15 residues long. The germline gives CDR1 MNHEY, CDR2 SVGAGI. Here the CDR3 reads CASSPDIPSTDTQYF. In DNA, the CDR3 is TGTGCCAGCAGCCCAGACATTCCAAGTACAGATACGCAGTATTTT.

Only a few counts were recorded for this clonotype. The rearrangement joins TRBV20-1 to TRBJ2-3, with a possible D match to TRBD1 (5 bases). Germline CDR1 is DFQATT and CDR2 is SNEGSKA (reference sequence). Trimming cost V 4 bases and J 2 bases, with 28 bases left between them. The CDR3 runs to 19 residues. CDR3 DNA sequence: TGCAGTGCTACCCTTCCCAGGGTAATATCTTCGGTGCCCACAGATACGCAGTATTTT. Its protein is CSATLPRVISSVPTDTQYF.

This clonotype has more than one count but fewer than ten. This rearrangement joins TRBV11-2 to TRBJ2-2; the D gene is possibly TRBD2 (6 bases). Germline V gene lookup returns CDR1 SGHAT and CDR2 FQNNGV. V was cut by 5 bases and J by 3 bases, with 13 bases left in between. The CDR3 is 15 amino acids. CDR3 bases: TGTGCCAGCAGCCTCAGATGGGGGGACACCGGGGAGCTGTTTTTT. Protein sequence: CASSLRWGDTGELFF.

This chain uses TRBV30 with TRBJ2-1, with a weak D call TRBD2 (7 bases). The V end was cut by 2 bases, the J end by 13 bases, with 12 bases between. Germline loops: CDR1 GTSNPN, CDR2 SVGIG (reference sequence). This CDR3 is 11 amino acids long. The CDR3 nucleotides read TGTGCCTGGAGTCCGGGGGGCCTACAGTTCTTC. Translation gives CAWSPGGLQFF.

The rearrangement links TRBV25-1 to TRBJ2-3; 7 bases are shared with TRBD2. This CDR3 has 10 residues. V gave up 5 bases and J gave up 10 bases; unmatched junction bases: 0. Germline V lookup: CDR1 MGHDK, CDR2 SYGVNS. The CDR3 here is CASSRGAQYF. Here the CDR3 DNA reads TGTGCCAGCAGTCGGGGGGCGCAGTATTTT.

This clonotype was seen at least ten times. The J gene is TRBJ1-3, the V gene TRBV2, with D perhaps TRBD1 (6 bases). CDR1 is SNHLY, CDR2 FYNNEI, per germline. The V end was cut by 7 bases, the J end by 1 base, with 17 bases between. The CDR3 covers 16 residues. In DNA form, the CDR3 reads TGTGCCAGCATCGGGACATCGACGGGATCTGGAAACACCATATATTTT. It yields the protein CASIGTSTGSGNTIYF.

This clonotype has more than one count but fewer than ten. V gene TRBV29-1 combines with J gene TRBJ2-7, with no clear D. The CDR3 covers 11 residues. Germline loops: CDR1 SQVTM, CDR2 ANQGSEA. V lost 3 bases and J 4 bases, leaving 7 bases between the germline ends. The CDR3 loop reads CSVETPYEQYF. The CDR3 nucleotides read TGCAGCGTTGAGACCCCTTACGAGCAGTACTTC.

This clonotype has a handful of counts. The J gene is TRBJ2-7, the V gene TRBV27, with 7 positions matching TRBD2. CDR3 size: 14 residues. The germline gives CDR1 MNHEY, CDR2 SMNVEV (reference sequence). V lost 7 bases and J lost 0; bases outside the gene matches: 6. The CDR3 DNA is TGTGCCAGCACCCAGGGAGGGCCCTCCTACGAGCAGTACTTC. This encodes CASTQGGPSYEQYF.

This clonotype was seen repeatedly, ten times or more. The rearrangement joins TRBV28 to TRBJ2-5; D is uncertain. The CDR3 length is 16 residues. Germline V gene sequence: CDR1 MDHEN, CDR2 SYDVKM. With 6 bases removed from V and 5 bases from J, the gap between germline ends came to 22 bases. The CDR3 region is CASRKPIGPLTETQYF. The CDR3 nucleotides read TGTGCCAGCAGAAAACCAATAGGACCGCTTACTGAGACCCAGTACTTC.

This clonotype was seen only a few times. This chain links TRBV12-3 or TRBV12-4 with TRBJ2-5; D is unclear. The ends were cut back, 4 bases at V and 2 bases at J, with 11 bases in the middle. The CDR3 consists of 14 residues. The CDR3 loop reads CASSWSGDQETQYF. CDR3 nucleotide sequence: TGTGCCAGCAGTTGGTCAGGTGATCAAGAGACCCAGTACTTC.

The V gene is TRBV9, the J gene TRBJ1-1, with D hard to call. Germline V gives CDR1 SGDLS, CDR2 YYNGEE. The CDR3 sequence is 14 residues long. V was shortened by 0 bases and J by 7 bases, with 13 bases between the two germline ends. The CDR3 here is CASSVATAGNEAFF. For the CDR3, the DNA is TGTGCCAGCAGCGTAGCTACGGCCGGAAATGAAGCTTTCTTT.

This clonotype was picked up many times. The gene calls are TRBV4-1 and TRBJ1-5; weak D call: TRBD1 (6 bases). CDR3 length: 16 residues. V dropped 0 bases and J dropped 4 bases, with 13 bases sitting between them. Germline-derived CDR1 and CDR2 are MGHRA and YSYEKL. CDR3 in DNA: TGCGCCAGCAGCCAAGAACAGGGACAATTGAATCAGCCCCAGCATTTT. Amino acids: CASSQEQGQLNQPQHF.

V gene TRBV5-1 combines with J gene TRBJ2-7; 9 bases agree with TRBD1. Unmatched junction bases numbered 5, after V lost 4 bases and J lost 3 bases. The germline V gene encodes CDR1 SGHRS and CDR2 YFSETQ. The CDR3 length is 14 residues. Here the CDR3 reads CASSVGQGVYEQYF. CDR3 coding DNA: TGCGCCAGCAGCGTGGGACAGGGAGTCTACGAGCAGTACTTC. The full variable domain, in which reference TRBV5-1 and TRBJ2-7 provide the parts outside the CDR3, is KAGVTQTPRYLIKTRGQQVTLSCSPISGHRSVSWYQQTPGQGLQFLFEYFSETQRNKGNFPGRFSGRQFSNSRSEMNVSTLELGDSALYLCASSVGQGVYEQYFGPGTRLTVT.

Of note for this clonotype: This clone may be a read error of a much larger clone one base away. This chain joins TRBV2 and TRBJ2-1; D might be TRBD2 (5 bases). Looked up from germline, CDR1 is SNHLY and CDR2 is FYNNEI. This CDR3 has 13 amino acids. V lost 1 base and J 12 bases, leaving 13 bases between the germline ends. The CDR3 protein is CASSEGLPGGQFF. CDR3 nucleotides: TGTGCCAGCAGTGAAGGTCTCCCAGGAGGGCAGTTCTTC.

This clonotype appeared a few times. The chain links TRBV4-3 to TRBJ1-1, with D unclear. This CDR3 region has 14 residues. Germline lookup yields CDR1 LGHNA and CDR2 YSLEER. Trimming cost V 5 bases and J 0 bases, with 10 bases left between them. DNA of the CDR3: TGCGCCAGCAGCTTCGAGGTGCTGAACACTGAAGCTTTCTTT. As protein: CASSFEVLNTEAFF.

The rearrangement links TRBV10-1 to TRBJ2-2, with a weak D call TRBD2 (5 bases). The germline V gene encodes CDR1 WNHNN and CDR2 SYGVQD (reference sequence). V was cut by 0 bases and J by 7 bases, with 15 bases left in between. This CDR3 has 16 residues. The CDR3 is CASSESKLGKIGELFF. For the CDR3, the DNA is TGCGCCAGCAGTGAGTCGAAACTAGGAAAAATCGGGGAGCTGTTTTTT.

This chain links TRBV7-6 with TRBJ2-2, with 8 bases lining up with TRBD2. V lost 5 bases, J lost 5 bases, and 16 bases stayed unmatched. This CDR3 has 18 amino acids. CDR1 and CDR2 (germline): SGHVS, FNYEAQ. CDR3 coding DNA: TGTGCCAGCAGCCGACCTAGGACTAGCAGGAGGGTTACCGGGGAGCTGTTTTTT. Protein sequence: CASSRPRTSRRVTGELFF.

V is TRBV3-1 and J is TRBJ1-5; D is ambiguous. V shed 0 bases and J shed 9 bases, with 15 bases lying between them. The CDR3 has 15 residues. CDR1 is LGHDT, CDR2 YNNKEL, per germline (reference sequence). CDR3 protein: CASSQDPGERRPQHF. CDR3 in DNA: TGTGCCAGCAGCCAAGATCCCGGGGAACGTCGGCCCCAGCATTTT.